This T cell receptor (beta chain) was documented in a study of T cells in Graves' hyperthyroidism and ophthalmopathy. Findings and limits, study-wide: Stable hyperthyroidism was told apart from ophthalmopathy by a model built on 13 V-J features.

Germline V lookup: CDR1 SEHNR, CDR2 FQNEAQ (reference sequence). The CDR3 covers 13 residues. Deletions cut 7 bases from V and 7 bases from J, with 17 bases between. This clonotype has a count of ten or more. Its antigen remains unknown. The hyperthyroidism was newly diagnosed and had lasted under 2 months; the patients were aged 18 to 65. TCR beta CDR3 regions were amplified from RNA transcripts. When the TCR CDR3 underwent first-round RT-PCR, the HTBI primer set was used. TCRdb reanalysed the multiplex PCR reads using MiXCR and keeps one entry per CDR3 protein. This table has roughly 700,000 distinct CDR3 sequences, approximately 40% appearing once.

The rearrangement links TRBV7-9 to TRBJ2-7, with a tentative D call TRBD1 (6 bases). The clonotype was recovered from a middle-aged woman with Graves' hyperthyroidism. Sequencing was carried out using blood. CDR3 DNA: TGTGCCAGCACCCGACAGGCTTCGGGGGAGCAGTACTTC. This translates into CASTRQASGEQYF.